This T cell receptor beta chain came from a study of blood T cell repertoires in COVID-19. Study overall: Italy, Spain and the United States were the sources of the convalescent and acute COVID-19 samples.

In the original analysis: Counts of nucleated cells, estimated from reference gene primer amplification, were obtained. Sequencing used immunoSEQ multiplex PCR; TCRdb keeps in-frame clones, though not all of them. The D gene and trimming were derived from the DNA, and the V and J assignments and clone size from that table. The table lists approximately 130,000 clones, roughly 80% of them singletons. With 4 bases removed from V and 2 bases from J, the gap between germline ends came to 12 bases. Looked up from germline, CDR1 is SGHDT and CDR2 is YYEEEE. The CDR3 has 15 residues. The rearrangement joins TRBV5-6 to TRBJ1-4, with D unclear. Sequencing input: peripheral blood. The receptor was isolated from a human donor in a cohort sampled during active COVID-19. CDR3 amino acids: CASSRTGETNEKLFF. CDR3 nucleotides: TGTGCCAGCAGCCGCACCGGAGAGACTAATGAAAAACTGTTTTTT.